There are a few counts of the clone carrying this T cell receptor (beta chain). The antigen is undetermined. Gene names and germline match the mouse. Read data end 1 residue before the CDR3 end; the end is taken from the germline J gene. The source of the sample is a study of tissue T cells after allogeneic stem cell transplantation. Study conclusions and caveats: In patients and mice, blood and spleen missed much of tissue repertoire. Across patients, clones rarely overlapped, yet motif clusters were shared tissue-specifically.

Clones were read by immunoSEQ multiplex PCR, and TCRdb kept only the in-frame ones, dropping some. The sample includes about 4,200 clones, more than 50% of them seen just once. Time point noted: mouse harvest day 7 after allogeneic transplant. Mouse grafts combined 10^7 T-cell-depleted bone marrow cells with 10^6 splenic CD5+ T cells. The junction had 0 bases not matched to a gene; V was cut back by 3 bases and J by 0 bases. The V gene's germline CDR1 is KGHTA and CDR2 FRNEEI. CDR3 size: 15 residues. Sequenced material: spleen. This sequence originates from a female BALB/c mouse given C57BL/6 T cells with graft-versus-host disease after an allogeneic hematopoietic cell transplant. This rearrangement joins TRBV24 to TRBJ2-2; 8 positions agree with TRBD1. CDR3 DNA (partial): TGTGCCAGCAGTCTACAGGGGGCAAACACCGGGCAGCTCTAC. Its protein is CASSLQGANTGQLY. The entire CDR3 reads CASSLQGANTGQLYF.